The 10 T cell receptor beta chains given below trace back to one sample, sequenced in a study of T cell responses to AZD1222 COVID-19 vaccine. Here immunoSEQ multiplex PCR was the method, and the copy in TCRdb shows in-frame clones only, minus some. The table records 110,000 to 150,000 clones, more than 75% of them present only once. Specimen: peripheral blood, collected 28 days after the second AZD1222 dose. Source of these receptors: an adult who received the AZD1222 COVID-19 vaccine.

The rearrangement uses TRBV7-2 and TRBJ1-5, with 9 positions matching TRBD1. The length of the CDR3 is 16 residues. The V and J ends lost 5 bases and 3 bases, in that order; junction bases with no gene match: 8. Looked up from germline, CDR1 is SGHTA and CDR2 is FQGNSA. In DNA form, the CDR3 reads TGTGCCAGCAGCAGCCACCGGGACAGGGTCAATCAGCCCCAGCATTTT. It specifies CASSSHRDRVNQPQHF.

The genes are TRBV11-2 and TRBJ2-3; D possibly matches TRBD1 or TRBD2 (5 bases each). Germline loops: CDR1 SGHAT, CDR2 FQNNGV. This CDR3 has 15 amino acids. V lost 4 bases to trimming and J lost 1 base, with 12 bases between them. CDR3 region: CASSSTGRGTDTQYF. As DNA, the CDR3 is TGTGCCAGCAGCTCCACGGGACGGGGCACAGATACGCAGTATTTT.

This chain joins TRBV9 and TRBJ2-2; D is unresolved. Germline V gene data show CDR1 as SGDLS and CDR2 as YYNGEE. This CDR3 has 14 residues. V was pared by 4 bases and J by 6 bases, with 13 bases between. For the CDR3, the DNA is TGTGCCAGCAGCACCGACCAGCTCTCCGGGGAGCTGTTTTTT. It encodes CASSTDQLSGELFF.

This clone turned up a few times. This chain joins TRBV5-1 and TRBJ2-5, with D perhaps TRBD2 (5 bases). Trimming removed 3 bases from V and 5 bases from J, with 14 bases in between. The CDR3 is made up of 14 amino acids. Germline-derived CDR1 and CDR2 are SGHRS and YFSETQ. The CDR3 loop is CASSSAKGVETQYF. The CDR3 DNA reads TGCGCCAGCAGCTCTGCAAAGGGAGTGGAGACCCAGTACTTC.

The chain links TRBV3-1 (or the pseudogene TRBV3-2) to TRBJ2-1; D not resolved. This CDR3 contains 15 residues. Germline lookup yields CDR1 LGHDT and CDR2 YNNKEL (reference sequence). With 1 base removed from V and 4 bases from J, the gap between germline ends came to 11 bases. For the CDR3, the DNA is TGTGCCAGCAGCCAAGGAGGAAGTCTATACAATGAGCAGTTCTTC. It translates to CASSQGGSLYNEQFF.

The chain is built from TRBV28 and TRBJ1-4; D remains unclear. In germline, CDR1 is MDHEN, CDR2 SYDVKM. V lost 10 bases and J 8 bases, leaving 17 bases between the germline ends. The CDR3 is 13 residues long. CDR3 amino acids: CATLGELGEKLFF. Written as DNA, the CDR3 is TGTGCCACCCTGGGTGAATTGGGCGAAAAACTGTTTTTT.

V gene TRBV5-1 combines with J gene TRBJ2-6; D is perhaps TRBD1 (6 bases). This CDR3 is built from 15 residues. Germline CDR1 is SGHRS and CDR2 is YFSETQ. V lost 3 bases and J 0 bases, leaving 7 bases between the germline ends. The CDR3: CASSSDSSGANVLTF. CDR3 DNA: TGCGCCAGCAGCTCGGACAGCTCTGGGGCCAACGTCCTGACTTTC. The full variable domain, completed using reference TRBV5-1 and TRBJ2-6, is KAGVTQTPRYLIKTRGQQVTLSCSPISGHRSVSWYQQTPGQGLQFLFEYFSETQRNKGNFPGRFSGRQFSNSRSEMNVSTLELGDSALYLCASSSDSSGANVLTFGAGSRLTVL.

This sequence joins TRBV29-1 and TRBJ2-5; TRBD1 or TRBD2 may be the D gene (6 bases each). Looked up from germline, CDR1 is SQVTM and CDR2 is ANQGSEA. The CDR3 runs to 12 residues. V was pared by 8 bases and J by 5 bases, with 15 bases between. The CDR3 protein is CSLRGDRETQYF. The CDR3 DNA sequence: TGCAGCCTGCGGGGTGACAGGGAGACCCAGTACTTC.

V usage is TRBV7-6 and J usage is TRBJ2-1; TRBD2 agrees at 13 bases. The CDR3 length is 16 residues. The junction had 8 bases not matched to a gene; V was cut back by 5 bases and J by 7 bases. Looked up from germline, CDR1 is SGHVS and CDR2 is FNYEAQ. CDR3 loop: CASSRTSGSFWNEQFF. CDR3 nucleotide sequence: TGTGCCAGCAGCCGGACTAGCGGGAGCTTTTGGAATGAGCAGTTCTTC.

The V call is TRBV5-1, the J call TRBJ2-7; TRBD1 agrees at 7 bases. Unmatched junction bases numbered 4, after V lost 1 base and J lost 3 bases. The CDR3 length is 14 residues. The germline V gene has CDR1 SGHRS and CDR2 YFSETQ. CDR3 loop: CASSLTTGDYEQYF. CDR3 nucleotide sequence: TGCGCCAGCAGCTTGACCACAGGGGACTACGAGCAGTACTTC.